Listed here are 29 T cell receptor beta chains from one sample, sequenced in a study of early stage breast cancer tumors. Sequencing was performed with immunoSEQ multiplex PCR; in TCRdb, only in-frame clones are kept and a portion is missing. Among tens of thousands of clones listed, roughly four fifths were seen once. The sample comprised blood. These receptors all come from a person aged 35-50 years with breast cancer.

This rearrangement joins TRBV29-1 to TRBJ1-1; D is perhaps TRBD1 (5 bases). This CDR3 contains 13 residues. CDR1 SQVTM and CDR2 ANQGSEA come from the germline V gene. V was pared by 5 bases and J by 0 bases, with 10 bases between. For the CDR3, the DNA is TGCAGCGTTTTGTCAGGGATGAACACTGAAGCTTTCTTT. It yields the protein CSVLSGMNTEAFF.

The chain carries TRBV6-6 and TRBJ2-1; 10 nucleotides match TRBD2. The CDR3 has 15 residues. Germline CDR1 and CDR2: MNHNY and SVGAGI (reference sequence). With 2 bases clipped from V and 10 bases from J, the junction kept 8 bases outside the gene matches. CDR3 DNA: TGTGCCAGCAGTTACCTAGCGGGAGTTTTAAAAGAGCAGTTCTTC. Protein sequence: CASSYLAGVLKEQFF.

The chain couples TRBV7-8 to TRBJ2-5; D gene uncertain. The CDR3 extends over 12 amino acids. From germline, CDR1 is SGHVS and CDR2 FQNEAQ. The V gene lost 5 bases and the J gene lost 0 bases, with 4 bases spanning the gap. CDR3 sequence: CASSRDQETQYF. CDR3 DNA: TGTGCCAGCAGCCGGGACCAAGAGACCCAGTACTTC. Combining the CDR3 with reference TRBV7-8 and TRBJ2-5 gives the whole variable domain GAGVSQSPRYKVAKRGQDVALRCDPISGHVSLFWYQQALGQGPEFLTYFQNEAQLDKSGLPSDRFFAERPEGSVSTLKIQRTQQEDSAVYLCASSRDQETQYFGPGTRLLVL.

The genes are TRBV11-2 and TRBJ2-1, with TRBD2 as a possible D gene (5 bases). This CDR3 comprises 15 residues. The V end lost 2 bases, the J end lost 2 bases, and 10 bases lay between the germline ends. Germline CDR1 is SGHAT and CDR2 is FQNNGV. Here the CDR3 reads CASSLNPGTYNEQFF. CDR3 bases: TGTGCCAGCAGCTTAAATCCGGGGACCTACAATGAGCAGTTCTTC.

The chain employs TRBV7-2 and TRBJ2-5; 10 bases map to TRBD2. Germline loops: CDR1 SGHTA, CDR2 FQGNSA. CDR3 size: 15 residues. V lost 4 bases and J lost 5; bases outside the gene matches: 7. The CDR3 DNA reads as TGTGCCAGCAGCTGGAGAGCGGGAGGGCCCGAGACCCAGTACTTC. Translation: CASSWRAGGPETQYF.

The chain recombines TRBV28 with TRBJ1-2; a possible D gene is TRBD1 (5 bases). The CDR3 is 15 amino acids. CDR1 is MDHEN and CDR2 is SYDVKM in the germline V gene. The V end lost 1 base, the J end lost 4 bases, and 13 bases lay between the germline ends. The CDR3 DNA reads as TGTGCCAGCAGTTTATCGGGGGATCTGGGCTATGGCTACACCTTC. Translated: CASSLSGDLGYGYTF.

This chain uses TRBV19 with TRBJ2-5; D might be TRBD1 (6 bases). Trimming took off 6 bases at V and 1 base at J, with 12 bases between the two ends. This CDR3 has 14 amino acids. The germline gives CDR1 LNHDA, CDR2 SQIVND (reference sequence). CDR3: CASSKAGVQETQYF. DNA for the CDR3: TGTGCCAGTAGCAAGGCAGGGGTCCAAGAGACCCAGTACTTC.

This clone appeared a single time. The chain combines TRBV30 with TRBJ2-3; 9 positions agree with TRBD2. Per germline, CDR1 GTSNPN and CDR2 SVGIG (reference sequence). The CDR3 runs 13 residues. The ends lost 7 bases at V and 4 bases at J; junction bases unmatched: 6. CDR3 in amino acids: CAFGAGGPDTQYF. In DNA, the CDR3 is TGTGCCTTTGGGGCGGGAGGGCCAGATACGCAGTATTTT.

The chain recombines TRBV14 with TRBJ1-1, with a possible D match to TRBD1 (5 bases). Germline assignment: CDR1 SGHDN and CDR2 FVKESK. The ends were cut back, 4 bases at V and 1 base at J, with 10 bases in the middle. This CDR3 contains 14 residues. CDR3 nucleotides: TGTGCCAGCAGCCGGGCAGGGTGGAACACTGAAGCTTTCTTT. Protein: CASSRAGWNTEAFF. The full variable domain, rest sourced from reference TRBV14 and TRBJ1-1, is EAGVTQFPSHSVIEKGQTVTLRCDPISGHDNLYWYRRVMGKEIKFLLHFVKESKQDESGMPNNRFLAERTGGTYSTLKVQPAELEDSGVYFCASSRAGWNTEAFFGQGTRLTVV.

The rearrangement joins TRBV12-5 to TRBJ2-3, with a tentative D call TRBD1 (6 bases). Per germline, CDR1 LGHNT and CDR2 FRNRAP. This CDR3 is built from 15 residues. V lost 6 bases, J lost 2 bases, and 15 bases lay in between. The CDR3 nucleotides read TGTGCTAGTGGACCCGGACAGATTTTCACAGATACGCAGTATTTT. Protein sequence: CASGPGQIFTDTQYF.

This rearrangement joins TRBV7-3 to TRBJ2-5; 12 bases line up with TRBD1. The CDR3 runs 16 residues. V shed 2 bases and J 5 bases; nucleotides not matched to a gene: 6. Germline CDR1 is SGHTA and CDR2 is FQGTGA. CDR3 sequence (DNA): TGTGCCAGCAGCTTAGGGGCCGGGACAGGGGGCGAGACCCAGTACTTC. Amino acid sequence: CASSLGAGTGGETQYF.

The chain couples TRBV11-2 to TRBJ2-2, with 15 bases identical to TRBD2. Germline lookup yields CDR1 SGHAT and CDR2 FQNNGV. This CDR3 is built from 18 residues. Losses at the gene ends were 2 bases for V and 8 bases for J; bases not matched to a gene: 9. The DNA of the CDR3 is TGTGCCAGCAGCTTATGGACTAGCGGGAGGGGTACACGGGGGGAGCTGTTTTTT. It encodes CASSLWTSGRGTRGELFF.

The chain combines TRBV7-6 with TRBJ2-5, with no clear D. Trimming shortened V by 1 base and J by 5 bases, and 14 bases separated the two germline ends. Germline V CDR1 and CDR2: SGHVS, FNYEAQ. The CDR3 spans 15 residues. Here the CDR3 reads CASSLVSLAGETQYF. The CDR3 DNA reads TGTGCCAGCAGCTTAGTTTCGTTGGCTGGGGAGACCCAGTACTTC. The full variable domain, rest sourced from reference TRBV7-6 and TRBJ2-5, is GAGVSQSPRYKVTKRGQDVALRCDPISGHVSLYWYRQALGQGPEFLTYFNYEAQQDKSGLPNDRFSAERPEGSISTLTIQRTEQRDSAMYRCASSLVSLAGETQYFGPGTRLLVL.

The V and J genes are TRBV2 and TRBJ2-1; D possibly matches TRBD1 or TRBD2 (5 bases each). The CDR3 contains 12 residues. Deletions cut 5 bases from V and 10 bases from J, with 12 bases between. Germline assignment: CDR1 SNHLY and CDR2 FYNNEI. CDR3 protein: CASSLGTEEQFF. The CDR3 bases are TGTGCCAGCAGTCTAGGGACGGAGGAGCAGTTCTTC.

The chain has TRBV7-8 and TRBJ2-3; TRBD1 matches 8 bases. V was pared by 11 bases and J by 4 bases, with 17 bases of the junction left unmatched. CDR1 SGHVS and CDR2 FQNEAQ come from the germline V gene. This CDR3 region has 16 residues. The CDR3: CAWGEGGRGRSDTQYF. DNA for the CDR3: TGTGCCTGGGGGGAAGGGGGCAGGGGGCGTTCAGATACGCAGTATTTT. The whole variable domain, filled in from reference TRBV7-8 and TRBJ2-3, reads GAGVSQSPRYKVAKRGQDVALRCDPISGHVSLFWYQQALGQGPEFLTYFQNEAQLDKSGLPSDRFFAERPEGSVSTLKIQRTQQEDSAVYLCAWGEGGRGRSDTQYFGPGTRLTVL.

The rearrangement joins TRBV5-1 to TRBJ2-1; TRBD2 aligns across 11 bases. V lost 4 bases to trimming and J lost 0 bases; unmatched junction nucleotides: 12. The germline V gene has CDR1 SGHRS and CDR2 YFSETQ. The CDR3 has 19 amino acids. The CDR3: CASSPVGTSGRSSYNEQFF. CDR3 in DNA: TGCGCCAGCAGCCCGGTCGGGACTAGCGGAAGGAGCTCCTACAATGAGCAGTTCTTC.

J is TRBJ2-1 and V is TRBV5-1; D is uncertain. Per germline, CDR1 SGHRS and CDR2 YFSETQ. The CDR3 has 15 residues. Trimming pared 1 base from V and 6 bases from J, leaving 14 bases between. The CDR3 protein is CASSLLPATPNEQFF. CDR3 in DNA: TGCGCCAGCAGCTTGTTGCCGGCAACCCCCAATGAGCAGTTCTTC.

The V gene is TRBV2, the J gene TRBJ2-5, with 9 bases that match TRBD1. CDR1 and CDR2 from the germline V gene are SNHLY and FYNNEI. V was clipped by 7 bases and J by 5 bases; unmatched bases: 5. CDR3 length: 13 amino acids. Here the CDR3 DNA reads TGTGCCAGCACGGCCGGGACAGGGGAGACCCAGTACTTC. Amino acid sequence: CASTAGTGETQYF.

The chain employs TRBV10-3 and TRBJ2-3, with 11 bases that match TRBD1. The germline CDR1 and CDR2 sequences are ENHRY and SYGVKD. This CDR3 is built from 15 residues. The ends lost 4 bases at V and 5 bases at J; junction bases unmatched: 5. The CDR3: CAISVGQGAGDTQYF. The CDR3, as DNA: TGTGCCATCAGTGTCGGACAGGGGGCAGGAGATACGCAGTATTTT.

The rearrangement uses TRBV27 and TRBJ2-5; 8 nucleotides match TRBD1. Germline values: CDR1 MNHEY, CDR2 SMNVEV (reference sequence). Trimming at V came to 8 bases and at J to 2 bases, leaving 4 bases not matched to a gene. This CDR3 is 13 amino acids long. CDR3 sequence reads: CASFGQGQETQYF. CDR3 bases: TGTGCCAGCTTTGGACAGGGACAAGAGACCCAGTACTTC.

DNA for the CDR3: TGTGCCAGCAGCCCCACGAGGCAAGCAGATACGCAGTATTTT. Translated: CASSPTRQADTQYF. The chain joins TRBV5-4 to TRBJ2-3; D unclear. The CDR3 contains 14 residues. V was trimmed by 4 bases and J by 4 bases, leaving 13 bases between them. Germline loops: CDR1 SGHNT, CDR2 YYREEE (reference sequence). Complete variable domain (other parts from reference TRBV5-4 and TRBJ2-3): ETGVTQSPTHLIKTRGQQVTLRCSSQSGHNTVSWYQQALGQGPQFIFQYYREEENGRGNFPPRFSGLQFPNYSSELNVNALELDDSALYLCASSPTRQADTQYFGPGTRLTVL.

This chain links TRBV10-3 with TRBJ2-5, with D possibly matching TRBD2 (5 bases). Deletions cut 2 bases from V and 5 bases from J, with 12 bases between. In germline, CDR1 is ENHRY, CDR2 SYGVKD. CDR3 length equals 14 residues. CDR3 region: CAISEGGGGETQYF. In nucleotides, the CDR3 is TGTGCCATCAGTGAGGGTGGAGGCGGGGAGACCCAGTACTTC.

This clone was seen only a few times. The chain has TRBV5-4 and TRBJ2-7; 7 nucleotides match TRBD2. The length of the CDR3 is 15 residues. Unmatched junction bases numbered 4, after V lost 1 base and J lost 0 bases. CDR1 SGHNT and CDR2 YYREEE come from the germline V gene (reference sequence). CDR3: CASSLKGLLSYEQYF. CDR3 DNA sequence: TGTGCCAGCAGCTTGAAGGGACTACTCTCCTACGAGCAGTACTTC.

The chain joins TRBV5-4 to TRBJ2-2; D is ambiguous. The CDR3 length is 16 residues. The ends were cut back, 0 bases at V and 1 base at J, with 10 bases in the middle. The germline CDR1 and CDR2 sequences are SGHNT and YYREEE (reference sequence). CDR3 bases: TGTGCCAGCAGCTTGGCCTCGACAATGAACACCGGGGAGCTGTTTTTT. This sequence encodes CASSLASTMNTGELFF.

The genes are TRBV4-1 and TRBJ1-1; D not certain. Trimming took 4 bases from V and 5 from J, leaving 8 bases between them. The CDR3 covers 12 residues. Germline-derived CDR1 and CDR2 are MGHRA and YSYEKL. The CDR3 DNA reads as TGCGCCAGCAGCCCCCCTGGGACTGAAGCTTTCTTT. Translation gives CASSPPGTEAFF.

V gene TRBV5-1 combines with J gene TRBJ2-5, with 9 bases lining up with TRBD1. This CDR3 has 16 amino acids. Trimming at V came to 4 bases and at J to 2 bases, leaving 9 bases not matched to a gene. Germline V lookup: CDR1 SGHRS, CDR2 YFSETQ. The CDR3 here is CASSIGTGSSQETQYF. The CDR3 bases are TGCGCCAGCAGCATTGGGACAGGGAGTAGTCAAGAGACCCAGTACTTC. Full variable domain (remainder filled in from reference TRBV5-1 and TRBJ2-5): KAGVTQTPRYLIKTRGQQVTLSCSPISGHRSVSWYQQTPGQGLQFLFEYFSETQRNKGNFPGRFSGRQFSNSRSEMNVSTLELGDSALYLCASSIGTGSSQETQYFGPGTRLLVL.

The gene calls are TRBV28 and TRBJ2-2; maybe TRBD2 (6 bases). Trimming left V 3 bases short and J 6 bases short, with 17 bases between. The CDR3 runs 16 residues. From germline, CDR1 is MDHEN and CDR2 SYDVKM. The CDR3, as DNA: TGTGCCAGCAGTTTTACCCTAGCGATGGGCGCCGGGGAGCTGTTTTTT. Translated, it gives CASSFTLAMGAGELFF.

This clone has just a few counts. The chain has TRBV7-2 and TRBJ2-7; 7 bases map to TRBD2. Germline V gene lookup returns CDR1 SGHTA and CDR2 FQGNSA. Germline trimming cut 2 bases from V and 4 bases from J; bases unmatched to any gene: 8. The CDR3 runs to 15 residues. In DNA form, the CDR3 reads TGTGCCAGCAGCTTATCGCCAGGGAGGGAATACGAGCAGTACTTC. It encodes CASSLSPGREYEQYF.

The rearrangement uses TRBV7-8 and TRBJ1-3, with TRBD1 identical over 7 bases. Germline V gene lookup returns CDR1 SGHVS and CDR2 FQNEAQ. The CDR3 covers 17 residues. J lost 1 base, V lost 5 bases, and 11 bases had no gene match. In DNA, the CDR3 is TGTGCCAGCAGCCCTCGGACAGGAACTAAATCTGGAAACACCATATATTTT. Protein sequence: CASSPRTGTKSGNTIYF.